These T cell receptor beta chains were read from a single sample in a study of T cells after yellow fever vaccination. TCRdb re-analysed the 5' RACE reads in MiXCR, keeping a single row per CDR3 protein. The table shows some 220,000 distinct CDR3 sequences, with approximately 3% occurring only once. The sample here was CD4+ T cells sorted from PBMCs, taken 10 days after the yellow fever booster vaccination. Receptor source: a man aged 18 to 35 who received the YFV17D yellow fever vaccine. Each CDR3 is given with its conserved first and last residue. A D gene is named only where the DNA matches it firmly. Some rows have no size entry. The others give once, few or many, or a class for an expanded clone.

abundance	v_gene	d_gene	len	j_gene	CDR3nt	CDR3aa
.	TRBV12-3/TRBV12-4	.	13	TRBJ2-7	TGTGCCAGTCCCACACAGGTTCCCTACGAGCAGTACTTC	CASPTQVPYEQYF
.	TRBV5-1	.	16	TRBJ1-1	TGCGCCAGCAGCTTGTTGGGGGCCAGTTCGAACACTGAAGCTTTCTTT	CASSLLGASSNTEAFF
few	TRBV19	TRBD2	18	TRBJ2-1	TGTGCCAGTACCACCCCTAGGGCTAGCGGGGGGGCCCTGAATGAGCAGTTCTTC	CASTTPRASGGALNEQFF
many	TRBV5-6	.	15	TRBJ2-3	TGTGCCAGCACCATAGGGGGCGGGGCCGCAGATACGCAGTATTTT	CASTIGGGAADTQYF
.	TRBV27	TRBD1	18	TRBJ1-6	TGTGCCAGCAGTTTACAGGGTCGGGGAGGGGGCAATGTTTCACCCCTCCACTTT	CASSLQGRGGGNVSPLHF
many	TRBV6-6	.	11	TRBJ2-5	TGTGCCAGCAGGAAGGGAGAGACCCAGTACTTC	CASRKGETQYF
many	TRBV12-3/TRBV12-4	TRBD1	13	TRBJ2-7	TGTGCCAGCAGACCGGACAGGGGAGGCGAGCAGTACTTC	CASRPDRGGEQYF
few	TRBV3-1	.	16	TRBJ2-3	TGTGCCAGCAGCCAAGGGGTGGGGGGCGTGACAGATACGCAGTATTTT	CASSQGVGGVTDTQYF
.	TRBV7-2	TRBD1	15	TRBJ1-2	TGTGCCAGCAGCTTAGGAGGGGGCCATAACTATGGCTACACCTTC	CASSLGGGHNYGYTF
.	TRBV18	.	16	TRBJ1-3	TGTGCCAGCTCACCGCAAAACGGTAGGGCTGGAAACACCATATATTTT	CASSPQNGRAGNTIYF
.	TRBV20-1	TRBD2	13	TRBJ2-5	TGCAGTGCCGTAATAGCGGGGGAAGAGACCCAGTACTTC	CSAVIAGEETQYF
many	TRBV5-4	.	13	TRBJ2-2	TGTGCCAGCAGTTCTACGAACACCGGGGAGCTGTTTTTT	CASSSTNTGELFF
few	TRBV7-9	.	15	TRBJ2-5	TGTGCCAGCAGCTTTATCGGTAGGGCCCAAGAGACCCAGTACTTC	CASSFIGRAQETQYF
many	TRBV10-3	TRBD2	15	TRBJ2-3	TGTGCCATCAGTGCGACTAGCGGGGTAACAGATACGCAGTATTTT	CAISATSGVTDTQYF
few	TRBV20-1	TRBD1	12	TRBJ1-2	TGCAGTGCTGCCCGGGACAGCTATGGCTACACCTTC	CSAARDSYGYTF
.	TRBV19	TRBD1	14	TRBJ2-4	TGTGCCAGTAGTGCCGGACAGGGGTCGAACATTCAGTACTTC	CASSAGQGSNIQYF